This TCR beta chain was recovered during a study of shared clonotypes between healthy human individuals. The germline gives CDR1 SGHRS, CDR2 YFSETQ. This CDR3 comprises 14 residues. Trimming shortened V by 1 base and J by 1 base, and 8 bases separated the two germline ends. The deep-level immunoSEQ assay was used. Clones were sequenced by immunoSEQ multiplex PCR, and TCRdb holds only the in-frame ones, with some missing. The table lists 2.3 million or so clones, about 92% of them singletons. The material sequenced was naive CD4+ T cells from PBMCs. Noted subset: CD45RA+ positively selected. V is TRBV5-1 and J is TRBJ2-5; TRBD1 or TRBD2 may be the D gene (5 bases each). This TCR derives from a man aged 18 to 30 in good health. Some clones in this sample may be carry-over from other donors' samples. CDR3 amino acids: CASSLMRGQETQYF. CDR3 nucleotides: TGCGCCAGCAGCTTGATGAGGGGCCAAGAGACCCAGTACTTC.